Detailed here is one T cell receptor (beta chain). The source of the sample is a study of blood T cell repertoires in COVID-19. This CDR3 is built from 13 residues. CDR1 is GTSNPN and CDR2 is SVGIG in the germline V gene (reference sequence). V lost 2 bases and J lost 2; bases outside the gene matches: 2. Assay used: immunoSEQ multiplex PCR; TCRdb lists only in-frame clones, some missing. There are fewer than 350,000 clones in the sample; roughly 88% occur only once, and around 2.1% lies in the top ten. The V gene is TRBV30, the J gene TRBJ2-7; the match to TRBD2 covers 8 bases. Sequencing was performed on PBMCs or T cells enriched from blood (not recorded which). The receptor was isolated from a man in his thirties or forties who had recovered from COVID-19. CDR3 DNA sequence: TGTGCCTGGAGTCGCGGGGGGACCTACGAGCAGTACTTC. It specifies CAWSRGGTYEQYF. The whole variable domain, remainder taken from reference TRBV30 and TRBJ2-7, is SQTIHQWPATLVQPVGSPLSLECTVEGTSNPNLYWYRQAAGRGLQLLFYSVGIGQISSEVPQNLSASRPQDRQFILSSKKLLLSDSGFYLCAWSRGGTYEQYFGPGTRLTVT.